The next 15 T cell receptor beta chains were all read from a single sample in a study of technical replicates of blood from a few donors. Sequencing was performed with immunoSEQ multiplex PCR; in TCRdb, only in-frame clones are kept and a portion is missing. The repertoire holds approximately 76,000 clones, with roughly nine tenths as singletons. The sample taken for sequencing was T cells isolated from PBMCs. The receptor source for this set is a human donor in good health.

The chain employs TRBV11-3 and TRBJ1-6; 10 bases are a match to TRBD1. The CDR3 length is 13 residues. The V gene's germline CDR1 is SGHNT and CDR2 YENEEA. The J segment lost 10 bases and the V segment lost 8 bases, leaving 5 bases of the junction unmatched. The CDR3, as DNA: TGTGCCAGCGGGGGACAGGGGTTGTCACCCCTCCACTTT. Translation: CASGGQGLSPLHF.

This chain joins TRBV9 and TRBJ1-1; D ambiguous. CDR3 length: 14 residues. The V end lost 0 bases, the J end lost 1 base, and 7 bases lay between the germline ends. Per germline, CDR1 SGDLS and CDR2 YYNGEE. CDR3 region: CASSVGTGNTEAFF. The CDR3 nucleotides read TGTGCCAGCAGCGTAGGTACCGGGAACACTGAAGCTTTCTTT.

The J gene is TRBJ2-3, the V gene TRBV30; D remains unclear. This CDR3 has 13 residues. Germline values: CDR1 GTSNPN, CDR2 SVGIG (reference sequence). V was clipped by 2 bases and J by 3 bases, with 9 bases between them. In nucleotides, the CDR3 is TGTGCCTGGAGTCTGGTAGTGACAGATACGCAGTATTTT. It yields the protein CAWSLVVTDTQYF.

CDR3 loop: CASSSWTSGRAQETQYF. The CDR3 DNA sequence: TGTGCCAGCAGTTCCTGGACTAGCGGGAGGGCCCAAGAGACCCAGTACTTC. V is TRBV28 and J is TRBJ2-5; 15 nucleotides agree with TRBD2. CDR1 and CDR2 (germline): MDHEN, SYDVKM. There are 17 residues in the CDR3. Trimming removed 4 bases from V and 1 base from J; junction bases left unmatched: 4.

The chain carries TRBV6-1 and TRBJ1-5; D is possibly TRBD1 (6 bases). From germline, CDR1 is MNHNS and CDR2 SASEGT. V was cut by 7 bases and J by 5 bases, with 12 bases left in between. The CDR3 extends over 13 amino acids. CDR3 residues: CASKWTDYQPQHF. The CDR3 DNA reads TGTGCCAGCAAATGGACAGACTATCAGCCCCAGCATTTT.

The CDR3 reads CSARRREQFF. The CDR3 DNA sequence: TGCAGTGCTAGAAGGAGGGAGCAGTTCTTC. The gene calls are TRBV20-1 and TRBJ2-1; weak D call: TRBD2 (5 bases). The germline CDR1 and CDR2 sequences are DFQATT and SNEGSKA (reference sequence). The CDR3 is 10 amino acids. V dropped 2 bases and J dropped 10 bases, with 6 bases sitting between them.

The V and J genes are TRBV7-9 and TRBJ2-5; D possibly corresponds to TRBD2 (6 bases). Germline loops: CDR1 SEHNR, CDR2 FQNEAQ (reference sequence). The V end lost 1 base, the J end lost 3 bases, and 15 bases lay between the germline ends. The CDR3 length is 16 residues. The CDR3 sequence: CASSLGAGLNKETQYF. CDR3 nucleotides: TGTGCCAGCAGCTTAGGGGCGGGACTGAATAAAGAGACCCAGTACTTC.

The rearrangement joins TRBV27 to TRBJ1-2, with D tentatively TRBD1 (6 bases). The CDR3 extends over 13 amino acids. CDR1 is MNHEY and CDR2 is SMNVEV in the germline V gene (reference sequence). Between the trimmed V and J ends, which lost 6 bases and 4 bases, there was a span of 12 bases. The CDR3 region has the DNA TGTGCCAGCAGCTCCGGACAGTTCTATGGCTACACCTTC. As protein: CASSSGQFYGYTF.

The chain has TRBV28 and TRBJ2-7, with D tentatively TRBD1 (5 bases). V lost 9 bases, J lost 2 bases, and 14 bases lay in between. This CDR3 comprises 13 residues. CDR1 and CDR2 (germline): MDHEN, SYDVKM. The CDR3 protein is CASKGPGTYEQYF. DNA for the CDR3: TGTGCCAGTAAGGGGCCCGGAACCTACGAGCAGTACTTC.

The chain couples TRBV6-5 to TRBJ1-5, with 9 nucleotides matching TRBD1. Unmatched junction bases numbered 7, after V lost 6 bases and J lost 7 bases. This CDR3 has 14 residues. Germline V lookup: CDR1 MNHEY, CDR2 SVGAGI. The CDR3 DNA is TGTGCCAGCAGGGCCGGGACAGGGAGGCAGCCCCAGCATTTT. It encodes CASRAGTGRQPQHF.

V is TRBV7-9 and J is TRBJ2-5; D uncertain. This CDR3 has 17 residues. Germline values: CDR1 SEHNR, CDR2 FQNEAQ (reference sequence). The germline V and J ends were trimmed by 3 bases and 2 bases, with 19 bases remaining between them. The CDR3 loop is CASSLTSGGRKQETQYF. CDR3 sequence (DNA): TGTGCCAGCAGCTTGACCTCGGGTGGAAGGAAACAAGAGACCCAGTACTTC.

CDR3: CASSVLGGAGETQYF. CDR3 DNA sequence: TGTGCCAGCAGTGTTTTAGGGGGGGCCGGGGAGACCCAGTACTTC. V gene TRBV2 combines with J gene TRBJ2-5; D may be TRBD2 (7 bases). V was pared by 4 bases and J by 5 bases, with 17 bases between. The CDR3 covers 15 residues. Germline loops: CDR1 SNHLY, CDR2 FYNNEI.

This clone has only one observation. The V and J genes are TRBV19 and TRBJ1-5; D is unresolved. Germline V lookup: CDR1 LNHDA, CDR2 SQIVND (reference sequence). Trimming removed 7 bases from V and 0 bases from J, with 10 bases in between. The CDR3 length is 14 residues. The CDR3 coding sequence is TGTGCCAGTATGCGGGAGTTTAGCAATCAGCCCCAGCATTTT. Translating gives CASMREFSNQPQHF. Full variable domain (rest looked up from reference TRBV19 and TRBJ1-5): DGGITQSPKYLFRKEGQNVTLSCEQNLNHDAMYWYRQDPGQGLRLIYYSQIVNDFQKGDIAEGYSVSREKKESFPLTVTSAQKNPTAFYLCASMREFSNQPQHFGDGTRLSIL.

V and J are TRBV7-8 and TRBJ2-7, with TRBD1 identical over 9 bases. This CDR3 comprises 16 residues. Unmatched junction bases numbered 16, after V lost 6 bases and J lost 7 bases. CDR1 and CDR2 from the germline V gene are SGHVS and FQNEAQ. CDR3: CASRQSRTGALLEQYF. CDR3 DNA sequence: TGTGCCAGCAGACAATCCCGGACAGGGGCTCTGTTAGAGCAGTACTTC.

The chain carries TRBV19 and TRBJ2-4; D unclear. Trimming cost V 1 base and J 5 bases, with 6 bases left between them. The length of the CDR3 is 13 residues. Germline CDR1 is LNHDA and CDR2 is SQIVND (reference sequence). CDR3 sequence: CASSIAPQNIQYF. CDR3 DNA: TGTGCCAGTAGTATAGCCCCTCAAAACATTCAGTACTTC. The whole variable domain, remainder taken from reference TRBV19 and TRBJ2-4, is DGGITQSPKYLFRKEGQNVTLSCEQNLNHDAMYWYRQDPGQGLRLIYYSQIVNDFQKGDIAEGYSVSREKKESFPLTVTSAQKNPTAFYLCASSIAPQNIQYFGAGTRLSVL.